This is a list of T cell receptor beta chains from one sample in a study of blood T cells in healthy people across ages. Each CDR3 protein is one row after TCRdb ran MiXCR on the 5' RACE reads. The data contain 1.4 million or so distinct CDR3 sequences, roughly two fifths of them seen just once; the ten biggest clones take up approximately 4%. Sequences were obtained from blood. The receptors were gathered from a woman aged 18-29 years in good health. CDR3s include the opening cysteine and the closing phenylalanine or tryptophan. The D gene is left open where the match is weak. Size is omitted from some rows. Given values are once, few, many or a class for expanded clones.

TRBV2	TRBJ2-3	.	many	14	TGTGCCAGTTGTGTAGTTACTAGCACAGATACGCAGTATTTT	CASCVVTSTDTQYF
TRBV5-1	TRBJ1-4	.	.	16	TGCGCCAGCAGCTCGATACCAGCAGGGCTTGGTGAAAAACTGTTTTTT	CASSSIPAGLGEKLFF
TRBV7-9	TRBJ1-5	.	.	12	TGTGCCAGCAGCACGGGGTCTTGGCCCCAGCATTTT	CASSTGSWPQHF
TRBV12-3/TRBV12-4	TRBJ2-7	.	.	11	TGTGCCAGCAGTACACCCGTTGAGCAGTACTTC	CASSTPVEQYF
TRBV3-1	TRBJ1-2	.	.	14	TGTGCCAGCAGCCAGCGGGACGGAAGCTATGGCTACACCTTC	CASSQRDGSYGYTF
TRBV7-2	TRBJ2-7	.	.	14	TGTGCCAGCAGCTTGGGATCGGCAGGGGAGACCCAGTACTTT	CASSLGSAGETQYF
TRBV7-2	TRBJ2-7	.	.	13	TGTGCCAGCAGCTTAGCGCTGCAATACGAGCAGTACTTC	CASSLALQYEQYF
TRBV7-3	TRBJ2-1	.	few	15	TGTGCCAGCAGCTTAAGATTAACTTCCTACAATGAGCAGTTCTTC	CASSLRLTSYNEQFF
TRBV7-2	TRBJ2-3	.	.	18	TGTGCCAGCAGCTTACTTCGTGGGGAGAGCCCTAGCACAGATACGCAGTATTTT	CASSLLRGESPSTDTQYF
TRBV4-3	TRBJ2-3	.	.	16	TGCGCCAGCAGCCAAGATCTGTCGGTAAGAAGAGATACGCAGTATTTT	CASSQDLSVRRDTQYF
TRBV7-9	TRBJ1-5	.	few	13	TGTGCCAGCAGCCCCTTGGGGGTCGAGCCCCAGCATTTT	CASSPLGVEPQHF
TRBV7-2	TRBJ2-1	.	few	15	TGTGCCAGCAGCTTAGGAGGGACCACCTACGATGAGCAGTTCTTC	CASSLGGTTYDEQFF
TRBV27	TRBJ2-3	TRBD2	.	17	TGTGCCAGCAGTTCCGTTACACTAGCGGGAGGATGGGATACGCAGTATTTT	CASSSVTLAGGWDTQYF
TRBV4-3	TRBJ1-1	.	.	13	TGCGCCAGCAGCCAAGTTGTGAACACTGAAGCTTTCTTT	CASSQVVNTEAFF
TRBV21-1	TRBJ1-5	.	.	17	TGTGCCAGCAGCAAAGGGGTGAGGACAGGGGGCTTTCAGCCCCAGCATTTT	CASSKGVRTGGFQPQHF
TRBV6-2/TRBV6-3	TRBJ2-3	.	once	15	TGTGCCAGCAGCTTAACTCAAAGGGGCACAGATACGCAGTATTTT	CASSLTQRGTDTQYF